This is a list of T cell receptor beta chains from one sample in a study of chemoradiotherapy in HPV16-positive cancers. TCRdb's table, derived via immunoSEQ multiplex PCR, lists solely in-frame clones and lacks some. The sample yields fewer than 4,500 clones, roughly 84% seen once. Sequenced material: tumor tissue, taken from a patient who underwent chemoradiotherapy. The source is a human donor with HPV-associated anogenital cancer. CDR3s include the opening cysteine and the closing phenylalanine or tryptophan. Fields, in order: J gene, V gene, clone size, D gene, CDR3 protein, CDR3 DNA. D genes are given only for firm matches. Clone size, where shown, is once, few, many, or a class for clones that have expanded.

>TRBJ1-1|TRBV9|few|NA
CASSVGVVRDTEAFF
TGTGCCAGCAGCGTAGGCGTTGTAAGGGACACTGAAGCTTTCTTT
>TRBJ2-3|TRBV5-1|once|NA
CASRVGGRTDTQYF
TGCGCCAGCAGAGTTGGGGGGCGCACAGATACGCAGTATTTT
>TRBJ2-1|TRBV7-3|NA|NA
CASSPYYIRVYNEQFF
TGTGCCAGCAGCCCCTATTACATTAGGGTATACAATGAGCAGTTCTTC
>TRBJ2-7|TRBV6-6|NA|NA
CASLGEGYHQYF
TGTGCCAGCCTCGGAGAAGGGTATCATCAGTACTTC
>TRBJ1-6|TRBV2|NA|NA
CASSDGTASISPLHF
TGTGCCAGCAGTGACGGGACGGCTAGCATTTCACCCCTCCACTTT
>TRBJ2-4|TRBV5-5|few|NA
CASSGDPQFIQYF
TGTGCCAGCAGCGGGGACCCCCAATTTATTCAGTACTTC
>TRBJ2-3|TRBV7-2|once|NA
CASSLAIGRQGTTDTQYF
TGTGCCAGCAGCTTAGCAATCGGGCGGCAGGGGACTACAGATACGCAGTATTTT
>TRBJ1-6|TRBV5-5|NA|TRBD1
CASSFDRGYNSPLHF
TGTGCCAGCAGCTTCGACAGGGGCTATAATTCACCCCTCCACTTT
>TRBJ1-1|TRBV10-3|NA|NA
CATSTDRNTEAFF
TGTGCCACCTCGACAGACCGGAACACTGAAGCTTTCTTT
>TRBJ1-4|TRBV20-1|few|NA
CSANRNEKLFF
TGCAGCGCAAACCGAAATGAAAAACTGTTTTTT
>TRBJ2-1|TRBV9|NA|NA
CASSVETQPYNEQFF
TGTGCCAGCAGCGTAGAAACCCAGCCCTACAATGAGCAGTTCTTC
>TRBJ2-5|TRBV5-5|once|NA
CASSLPRGYQETQYF
TGTGCCAGCAGCCTCCCGCGAGGGTACCAAGAGACCCAGTACTTC
>TRBJ2-7|TRBV18|once|NA
CASSPPAWADSYEQYF
TGTGCCAGCTCACCACCGGCATGGGCCGATTCCTACGAGCAGTACTTC
>TRBJ1-5|TRBV12-5|NA|NA
CASGRGLQPQHF
TGTGCTAGTGGTCGGGGCCTCCAGCCCCAGCATTTT
>TRBJ1-1|TRBV2|NA|NA
CASSDGWVEAFF
TGTGCCAGCAGTGATGGGTGGGTTGAAGCTTTCTTT
>TRBJ2-6|TRBV5-4|few|NA
CASSTVRRSGANVLTF
TGTGCCAGCAGCACGGTCCGACGCTCTGGGGCCAACGTCCTGACTTTC
>TRBJ2-3|TRBV5-8|once|NA
CASSVTDTQYF
TGTGCCAGCAGCGTGACAGATACGCAGTATTTT
>TRBJ2-3|TRBV7-3|NA|TRBD2
CASSFSGRIDTQYF
TGTGCCAGCAGCTTTAGCGGGAGGATAGATACGCAGTATTTT
>TRBJ2-3|TRBV7-7|NA|NA
CASSLSGTDTQYF
TGTGCTAGCAGCTTATCAGGGACAGATACGCAGTATTTT
>TRBJ1-5|TRBV21-1|NA|NA
CASSLPNYSNQPQHF
TGTGCCAGCAGCTTACCGAACTATAGCAATCAGCCCCAGCATTTT
>TRBJ2-1|TRBV7-2|NA|NA
CASSLNARDWVWFF
TGTGCCAGCAGCTTGAACGCAAGGGACTGGGTCTGGTTCTTC
>TRBJ2-5|TRBV7-9|NA|TRBD2
CASSPSGGDETQYF
TGTGCCAGCAGCCCTAGCGGGGGGGATGAGACCCAGTACTTC
>TRBJ1-6|TRBV7-8|NA|NA
CASSLDLGFSIPLHF
TGTGCCAGCAGCTTAGACCTCGGATTCTCGATACCCCTCCACTTT
>TRBJ2-3|TRBV25-1|NA|TRBD2
CASSEFAGADYTQYF
TGTGCCAGCAGTGAATTTGCGGGAGCGGATTATACGCAGTATTTT
>TRBJ1-4|TRBV5-1|NA|NA
CASAPDSEGEKLFF
TGCGCCAGCGCCCCTGACTCCGAAGGAGAAAAACTGTTTTTT
>TRBJ2-5|TRBV19|NA|NA
CASSIGLGKTQYF
TGTGCCAGTAGTATCGGTCTGGGGAAGACCCAGTACTTC
>TRBJ2-7|TRBV7-8|once|NA
CASSSGPTAYEQYF
TGTGCCAGCAGCTCGGGACCAACGGCCTACGAGCAGTACTTC
>TRBJ2-2|TRBV5-1|few|NA
CASSLKVTNTGELFF
TGCGCCAGCAGCTTGAAGGTAACGAACACCGGGGAGCTGTTTTTT
>TRBJ1-2|TRBV6-1|NA|TRBD1
CASSPTGGIYGYTF
TGTGCCAGCAGCCCGACAGGGGGCATCTATGGCTACACCTTC
>TRBJ2-1|TRBV30|NA|TRBD1
CAWTGQEAGSYNEQFF
TGTGCCTGGACGGGACAGGAGGCAGGCTCCTACAATGAGCAGTTCTTC
>TRBJ1-2|TRBV5-4|NA|NA
CASSLDSFNYGYTF
TGTGCCAGCAGCTTGGACAGCTTTAACTATGGCTACACCTTC
>TRBJ2-3|TRBV28|NA|NA
CASSPTTGWSDTQYF
TGTGCCAGCAGTCCTACCACAGGGTGGTCAGATACGCAGTATTTT
>TRBJ2-7|TRBV2|NA|TRBD2
CASSEYTGGYEQYF
TGTGCCAGCAGTGAATATACGGGAGGCTACGAGCAGTACTTC
>TRBJ2-1|TRBV9|NA|NA
CASSVGIGGNEQFF
TGTGCCAGCAGCGTAGGGATAGGGGGGAATGAGCAGTTCTTC
>TRBJ2-1|TRBV7-9|NA|TRBD2
CASSSTSGSGDEQFF
TGTGCCAGCAGCTCGACTAGCGGGAGTGGGGATGAGCAGTTCTTC
>TRBJ2-7|TRBV4-2|once|NA
CASSQAGLLVSEQYF
TGTGCCAGCAGCCAAGCGGGCCTCCTCGTCTCCGAGCAGTACTTC
>TRBJ2-3|TRBV2|NA|NA
CASRGGQVTDTQYF
TGTGCCAGCAGGGGGGGGCAGGTCACAGATACGCAGTATTTT
>TRBJ2-7|TRBV28|few|NA
CASSSGGGAYEQYF
TGTGCCAGCAGTTCCGGCGGCGGAGCCTACGAGCAGTACTTC
>TRBJ2-7|TRBV2|once|NA
CASGRSSYEQYF
TGTGCCAGCGGAAGGAGCTCCTACGAGCAGTACTTC
>TRBJ2-2|TRBV7-9|NA|NA
CASSVTQNTGELFF
TGTGCCAGCAGCGTAACACAGAACACCGGGGAGCTGTTTTTT
>TRBJ2-1|TRBV5-3|NA|NA
CARRIGVMLYNEQFF
TGTGCCAGAAGGATAGGGGTGATGTTATACAATGAGCAGTTCTTC
>TRBJ2-2|TRBV19|once|NA
CASNRENTGELFF
TGTGCCAGTAACAGGGAAAATACCGGGGAGCTGTTTTTT
>TRBJ2-3|TRBV5-1|NA|NA
CASSLAGFTDTQYF
TGCGCCAGCAGCTTAGCGGGCTTCACAGATACGCAGTATTTT
>TRBJ1-1|TRBV6-5|NA|NA
CASSYWGREHTEAFF
TGTGCCAGCAGTTACTGGGGCAGGGAGCACACTGAAGCTTTCTTT
>TRBJ2-1|TRBV6-1|NA|NA
CASSEALPGRSLEQFF
TGTGCCAGCAGTGAAGCGCTTCCGGGGCGTTCCCTTGAGCAGTTCTTC
>TRBJ2-7|TRBV20-1|NA|NA
CSARTTYEQYF
TGCAGTGCTAGAACAACTTACGAGCAGTACTTC
>TRBJ2-7|TRBV15|NA|TRBD2
CATRASGSRYEQYF
TGTGCCACCAGAGCTAGCGGGAGTAGGTACGAGCAGTACTTC
>TRBJ1-1|TRBV7-9|NA|TRBD1
CASSLGRGPNTEAFF
TGTGCCAGCAGCTTAGGCAGGGGGCCGAACACTGAAGCTTTCTTT
>TRBJ2-2|TRBV9|NA|NA
CASSVFEGGLFF
TGTGCCAGCAGCGTATTTGAGGGAGGGCTGTTTTTT
>TRBJ2-3|TRBV29-1|NA|NA
CSVGHQGGGDTQYF
TGCAGCGTCGGCCACCAGGGTGGGGGAGATACGCAGTATTTT
>TRBJ2-2|TRBV14|NA|NA
CASSQDLSTGRNLTGELFF
TGTGCCAGCAGCCAAGATCTCTCCACAGGGAGGAATTTGACCGGGGAGCTGTTTTTT
>TRBJ2-7|TRBV11-2|NA|TRBD1
CASSLDRGTRDRDF
TGTGCCAGCAGCTTAGATCGAGGGACCCGCGACAGGGACTTC
>TRBJ2-6|TRBV19|NA|TRBD1
CASSMGQGAGANVLTF
TGTGCCAGTAGTATGGGACAGGGGGCTGGGGCCAACGTCCTGACTTTC
>TRBJ2-7|TRBV9|NA|NA
CASSVEGGGLYEQYF
TGTGCCAGCAGCGTAGAGGGGGGGGGCCTTTACGAGCAGTACTTC